This T cell receptor beta chain was documented in a study of identical twins (dated by TCRdb to the mid-2010s). Context from the whole study: To test whether fetal clonotypes persist, the study used deep sequencing on TCR alpha and beta repertoires from monozygotic twins, unrelated adults of various ages, and cord blood. To rule out contamination, replicate twin experiments were performed at different times with different library preparation protocols.

Libraries came from 5' RACE. Sequenced using an Illumina HiSeq 2000. Template switching introduced a universal primer binding site; the final cDNA contained a unique molecular identifier, enabling accurate counting of TCR cDNA molecules. Specific primers in the conserved constant-segment region were used to synthesize first-strand cDNA for the TCR alpha and beta chains. Each cDNA library was double barcoded, with a SMART-Mk sample barcode plus Illumina barcodes, to control for contamination. Two successive PCR steps introduced TruSeq adapter sequences along with Illumina sample barcodes. TCR alpha and beta cDNA libraries were sequenced on the Illumina HiSeq platform with custom primers. The source study handled its data this way. MiGEC processed the raw reads to extract unique molecular identifiers, while MiXCR was used to determine the CDR3 positions. For each individual, recombination models were inferred using an EM algorithm with the repgenHMM and IGoR tools. Shared clonotype analysis was performed with the tcR package in R, normalizing sharing by the product of cloneset sizes. To study raw recombination without the effects of thymic and clonal selection, out-of-frame nonproductive sequences were analyzed. The raw public data were reprocessed by TCRdb itself: fastp quality trimming at Q25, MiXCR clonotype calling, in-frame beta chains only. All rows with the same CDR3 protein become a single entry with the most common DNA and genes. These V and J calls rely on TCRdb rather than the paper's analysis. This sample is represented by about 280,000 distinct CDR3 sequences; approximately 8.5% of them were singletons. The ten most abundant clones make up approximately 2% of the sample.

Points the paper makes about the study in general: Compared with coincidental sharing between unrelated individuals, an excess of low generation-probability sequences was observed among out-of-frame TCR alpha sequences shared between twins. Fewer insertions were carried by abundant cord blood beta clonotypes; a weaker similar trend was observed in young adult naive repertoires, while no such trend was observed in memory repertoires. Invariant T cells such as MAIT and iNKT could partly confound zero-insertion analyses, although diverse VJ usage argued against such confounding for most clonotypes. Conclusions relied on cross-sectional statistical analysis, since the same donors could not be followed over many years. In monozygotic twins, out-of-frame TCR alpha sharing was systematically underestimated by recombination models, although the models agreed with sharing between unrelated individuals. A weaker excess of twin sharing was found in beta out-of-frame sequences because the signal-to-noise ratio was lowered by fewer shared sequences.

Every donor in the study was a healthy Caucasian. The twin cohort consisted of three pairs of female monozygotic twins, all aged roughly 18 to 29 years. Using Miltenyi CD45RO+ enrichment and human naive T-cell isolation kits, memory (CD45RO+) and naive T cells were isolated from PBMC. As concerns this clonotype: Which antigen it targets is not known. No qualities accompany the bases; no much larger clone lies one base away.

From cysteine to phenylalanine, the CDR3 is 15 amino acids long. CDR3 DNA is the only sequence kept; it has 45 bases, read in frame from the first base. The germline V gene provides CDR1 SNHLY and CDR2 FYNNEI. From V the trimming removes 5 bases and from J it removes 2 bases, while the gene matches leave 4 bases of the junction unaccounted for. These sequences were also reported in another study, on yellow fever vaccine responses in identical twins. The second study also describes: According to the authors, in identical twins the way T cells responded to vaccination appeared partly convergent and partly personalized. Focusing on identical twins, the study followed the T cell clones that responded to the vaccine, and did so with precision.

Sequences were obtained from memory (CD45RO+) T cells sorted from blood. According to the study, the label for this sample's cell subset or site signals: CD45RO+ enriched T cells. The chain couples TRBV2 to TRBJ2-7; a stretch of 12 junction bases matches TRBD2. The sequence was obtained from a woman between 18 and 29 years old in good health. Here is the DNA: TGTGCCAGCAGTCGCCGACTAGCGGGGGCCTACGAGCAGTACTTC. Translated, this is CASSRRLAGAYEQYF.